Presented here are 21 T cell receptor beta chains from one specimen sequenced in a study of glioma-infiltrating T cells. TCR alpha and beta CDR3 regions were amplified from RNA using iRepertoire nested multiplex PCR. TCRdb itself ran the multiplex PCR reads through MiXCR, one entry per CDR3 protein. The sample records approximately 110,000 distinct CDR3 sequences, roughly 24% being singletons. The source material was glioma tissue, nonneoplastic brain tissue, or PBMCs (not recorded which). These receptor sequences come from a human donor with low-grade glioma or glioblastoma, undergoing nonglioma brain surgery, or in good health (not recorded which).

This clonotype showed up just a few times. This chain links TRBV24-1 with TRBJ2-1, with 8 bases identical to TRBD2. Germline V gene data show CDR1 as KGHDR and CDR2 as SFDVKD. This CDR3 is 16 amino acids long. Trimming took 9 bases from V and 0 from J; bases not matched to a gene: 9. The CDR3 spells CATEGPSGSSYNEQFF. The CDR3 DNA reads TGTGCCACCGAGGGACCGAGCGGGAGCTCCTACAATGAGCAGTTCTTC.

At least ten counts were recorded for this clonotype. The chain links TRBV7-3 to TRBJ2-1; 8 bases are a match to TRBD2. In germline, CDR1 is SGHTA, CDR2 FQGTGA. CDR3 length: 13 residues. Trimming cost V 2 bases and J 8 bases; bases outside gene matches: 2. This CDR3 is CASSLATSDEQFF. CDR3 coding DNA: TGTGCCAGCAGCTTAGCGACTAGCGATGAGCAGTTCTTC.

This chain links TRBV12-3 or TRBV12-4 with TRBJ2-7, with D perhaps matching TRBD1 or TRBD2 (5 bases each). The CDR3 runs 12 residues. The V end was cut by 3 bases, the J end by 12 bases, with 15 bases between. The CDR3 is CASSFPDGARYF. The CDR3 coding sequence is TGTGCCAGCAGTTTCCCGGACGGGGCCCGGTACTTC.

Of note for this clonotype: A clone one base away is much larger, so this may be a read error. The chain combines TRBV29-1 with TRBJ1-1; TRBD1 matches at 7 bases. Looked up from germline, CDR1 is SQVTM and CDR2 is ANQGSEA. V lost 8 bases and J lost 4; bases outside the gene matches: 13. The CDR3 loop spans 14 amino acids. The CDR3 DNA sequence: TGCAGCTGTACAGAACAGGGGATTGTCACTGAAGCTTTCTTT. Its protein is CSCTEQGIVTEAFF.

This clonotype was detected only once. J is TRBJ1-5 and V is TRBV7-2; TRBD1 might be the D (5 bases). This CDR3 has 14 amino acids. The V end lost 6 bases, the J end lost 3 bases, and 12 bases lay between the germline ends. CDR1 SGHTA and CDR2 FQGNSA come from the germline V gene. CDR3 sequence: CASRKEGNNQPQHF. CDR3 sequence (DNA): TGTGCCAGCAGAAAGGAGGGGAACAATCAGCCCCAGCATTTT. Full variable domain (outside the CDR3, taken from reference TRBV7-2 and TRBJ1-5): GAGVSQSPSNKVTEKGKDVELRCDPISGHTALYWYRQSLGQGLEFLIYFQGNSAPDKSGLPSDRFSAERTGGSVSTLTIQRTQQEDSAVYLCASRKEGNNQPQHFGDGTRLSIL.

This clonotype was observed at least ten times. The chain links TRBV6-4 to TRBJ2-6; the D is unclear. Trimming pared 3 bases from V and 3 bases from J, leaving 6 bases between. There are 14 residues in the CDR3. Per the germline V gene, CDR1 is MRHNA and CDR2 is SNTAGT. CDR3 in DNA: TGTGCCAGCAGTGATAGGGTTGGGGCCAACGTCCTGACTTTC. Translated, it gives CASSDRVGANVLTF.

This clonotype was counted ten times or more. The chain recombines TRBV15 with TRBJ2-3; D might be TRBD2 (7 bases). This CDR3 is built from 15 residues. Germline CDR1 reads LNHNV; CDR2 reads YYDKDF (reference sequence). V gave up 1 base and J gave up 2 bases, with 10 bases separating them. The CDR3 bases are TGTGCCACCAGCAGAGTGGGGGGGCCCACAGATACGCAGTATTTT. Its protein is CATSRVGGPTDTQYF.

This clonotype occurred a few times. The rearrangement joins TRBV5-8 to TRBJ2-1; possibly TRBD1 or TRBD2 for D (5 bases each). In germline, CDR1 is SGHTS, CDR2 YDEGEE. V was trimmed by 2 bases and J by 10 bases, leaving 10 bases between them. There are 12 residues in the CDR3. The CDR3 reads CASSFYGTEQFF. In DNA form, the CDR3 reads TGTGCCAGCAGCTTCTACGGGACCGAGCAGTTCTTC.

This clonotype was picked up many times. For the CDR3, the DNA is TGCGCCAGCAGCCAAGATCAGGGAAGGGATACGCAGTATTTT. It yields the protein CASSQDQGRDTQYF. The J gene is TRBJ2-3, the V gene TRBV4-3, with D possibly TRBD1 on 5 matching bases. Trimming removed 0 bases from V and 6 bases from J, with 10 bases in between. Germline assignment: CDR1 LGHNA and CDR2 YSLEER. The CDR3 sequence is 14 residues long.

V gene TRBV28 combines with J gene TRBJ1-5; no firm D call. CDR3 size: 14 residues. Trimming took off 2 bases at V and 0 bases at J, with 5 bases between the two ends. Germline CDR1 and CDR2: MDHEN and SYDVKM. The CDR3 sequence is CASSLVVSNQPQHF. Written as DNA, the CDR3 is TGTGCCAGCAGTTTAGTGGTTAGCAATCAGCCCCAGCATTTT. Based on the CDR3 plus reference TRBV28 and TRBJ1-5, the full variable domain is DVKVTQSSRYLVKRTGEKVFLECVQDMDHENMFWYRQDPGLGLRLIYFSYDVKMKEKGDIPEGYSVSREKKERFSLILESASTNQTSMYLCASSLVVSNQPQHFGDGTRLSIL.

This clonotype was picked up many times. V usage is TRBV6-1 and J usage is TRBJ2-1; 12 bases are a match to TRBD2. Germline assignment: CDR1 MNHNS and CDR2 SASEGT. The CDR3 runs to 14 residues. The V and J ends lost 7 bases and 8 bases, in that order; junction bases with no gene match: 6. CDR3 nucleotides: TGTGCCAGCACCTTACTAGCGGGAGGCGATGAGCAGTTCTTC. Protein: CASTLLAGGDEQFF.

This clonotype appeared many times. The chain is built from TRBV19 and TRBJ2-1; D is possibly TRBD1 (6 bases). The germline V gene has CDR1 LNHDA and CDR2 SQIVND (reference sequence). CDR3 length equals 12 residues. Trimming left V 3 bases short and J 8 bases short, with 8 bases between. The CDR3 spells CASSIEGDEQFF. CDR3 sequence (DNA): TGTGCCAGTAGTATCGAGGGGGATGAGCAGTTCTTC.

This clonotype was picked up many times. V usage is TRBV28 and J usage is TRBJ1-4, with 7 bases aligning to TRBD1. The CDR3 is 14 amino acids. J lost 7 bases, V lost 6 bases, and 8 bases had no gene match. Germline V CDR1 and CDR2: MDHEN, SYDVKM. The CDR3 loop reads CASRDRTGVEKLFF. CDR3 DNA: TGTGCCAGCAGAGACCGGACAGGAGTTGAAAAACTGTTTTTT.

This clonotype was counted many times. CDR3 residues: CAISSEAGYQETQYF. CDR3 sequence (DNA): TGTGCCATCAGCTCGGAGGCGGGGTACCAAGAGACCCAGTACTTC. J is TRBJ2-5 and V is TRBV10-3, with a weak D call TRBD2 (6 bases). V lost 6 bases and J lost 0, with 14 bases in between. CDR1 and CDR2 (germline): ENHRY, SYGVKD. The CDR3 covers 15 residues.

This clonotype was picked up a small number of times. This clone may be a read error of a much larger clone one base away. Written as DNA, the CDR3 is TGTGCCACCATCAGAGATTGGTTGTCTGGCAATCAGCCCCAGCATTTT. This encodes CATIRDWLSGNQPQHF. The chain is built from TRBV15 and TRBJ1-5; no clear D gene. The germline V gene encodes CDR1 LNHNV and CDR2 YYDKDF (reference sequence). This CDR3 has 16 amino acids. Supplemented by reference TRBV15 and TRBJ1-5, the full variable domain reads DAMVIQNPRYQVTQFGKPVTLSCSQTLNHNVMYWYQQKSSQAPKLLFHYYDKDFNNEADTPDNFQSRRPNTSFCFLDIRSPGLGDTAMYLCATIRDWLSGNQPQHFGDGTRLSIL.

This clonotype was recorded at least ten times. V gene TRBV6-1 combines with J gene TRBJ2-1; 15 nucleotides align to TRBD2. Per the germline V gene, CDR1 is MNHNS and CDR2 is SASEGT. There are 20 residues in the CDR3. The V segment lost 6 bases and the J segment 5 bases; nucleotides outside the gene matches: 17. The CDR3 sequence is CASSPRGAPGLAGGNNEQFF. The CDR3 DNA reads as TGTGCCAGCAGCCCCCGGGGAGCTCCGGGACTAGCGGGAGGTAACAATGAGCAGTTCTTC.

This clonotype was seen only a few times. V is TRBV30 and J is TRBJ2-3; D unresolved. V was pared by 0 bases and J by 5 bases, with 15 bases between. The CDR3 is 15 residues long. Germline lookup yields CDR1 GTSNPN and CDR2 SVGIG (reference sequence). The CDR3 DNA follows: TGTGCCTGGAGTGTAAACCCCTCTTCGGGAGATACGCAGTATTTT. As protein: CAWSVNPSSGDTQYF.

V is TRBV19 and J is TRBJ2-7, with 9 bases matching TRBD2. The junction had 5 bases not matched to a gene; V was cut back by 6 bases and J by 2 bases. Germline values: CDR1 LNHDA, CDR2 SQIVND (reference sequence). CDR3 length: 14 amino acids. The CDR3 is CASSRGLAAYEQYF. The CDR3 DNA reads as TGTGCCAGTAGCAGGGGACTAGCAGCCTACGAGCAGTACTTC.

As for this clonotype: This could be a read error, since a much larger clone is one nucleotide away. The chain couples TRBV4-2 to TRBJ2-5; unclear D gene. CDR3 length: 14 amino acids. CDR1 LGHNA and CDR2 YNFKEQ come from the germline V gene. The CDR3 nucleotides are TGTGCCAGCAACCAAGAGATCAGACAAGAGACCCAGTACTTC. Protein sequence: CASNQEIRQETQYF.

This clonotype has just a few counts. The V gene is TRBV19, the J gene TRBJ2-1, with a possible D match to TRBD2 (6 bases). The V gene lost 5 bases and the J gene lost 1 base, with 12 bases spanning the gap. Germline CDR1 is LNHDA and CDR2 is SQIVND (reference sequence). The CDR3 has 15 amino acids. The CDR3 region is CASSAGRESYNEQFF. CDR3 DNA sequence: TGTGCCAGTAGTGCCGGGCGGGAATCCTACAATGAGCAGTTCTTC.

This clonotype has a count of ten or more. CDR3 coding DNA: TGTGCCAGCACCTCCGGACAGGTCGCCAAAAACATTCAGTACTTC. Its translation: CASTSGQVAKNIQYF. The J gene is TRBJ2-4, the V gene TRBV12-3 or TRBV12-4; 7 bases fit TRBD1. There are 15 residues in the CDR3. Unmatched junction bases numbered 7, after V lost 7 bases and J lost 1 base.